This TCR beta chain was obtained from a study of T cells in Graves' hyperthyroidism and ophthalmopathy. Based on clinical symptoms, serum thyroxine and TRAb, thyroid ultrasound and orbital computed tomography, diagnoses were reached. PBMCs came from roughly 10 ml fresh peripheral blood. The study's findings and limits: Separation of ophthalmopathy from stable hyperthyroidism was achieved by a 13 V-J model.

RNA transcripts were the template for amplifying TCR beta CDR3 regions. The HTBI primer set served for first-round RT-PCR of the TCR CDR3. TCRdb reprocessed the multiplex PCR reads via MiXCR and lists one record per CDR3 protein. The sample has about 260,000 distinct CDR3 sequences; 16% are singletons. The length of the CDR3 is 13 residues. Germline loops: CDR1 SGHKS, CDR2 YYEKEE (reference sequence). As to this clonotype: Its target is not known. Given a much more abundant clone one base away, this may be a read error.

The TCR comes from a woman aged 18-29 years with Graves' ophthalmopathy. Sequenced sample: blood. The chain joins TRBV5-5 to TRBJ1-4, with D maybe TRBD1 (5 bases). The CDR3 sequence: CACSPGPDEKLFF. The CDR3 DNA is TGTGCCTGCAGCCCGGGACCCGATGAAAAACTGTTTTTT.